Listed below are T cell receptor beta chains from one sample, sequenced in a study of beta chain features in type 1 diabetes. Clones were sequenced by immunoSEQ multiplex PCR, and TCRdb holds only the in-frame ones, with some missing. The table lists about 140,000 clones, 6.9% of them singletons, with roughly 1.4% in the top ten. What was sequenced was central memory CD4+ T cells from blood. These receptor sequences come from a woman younger than 45 in good health. The conserved cysteine and the conserved F or W are not part of the CDR3 here.

CDR3 length | V gene | CDR3 protein
13 | TRBV27 | ASRTGVGSYNEQF
12 | TRBV29-1 | SVPTGSGANVLT
12 | TRBV7-3 | ASSRGLLSGEQF
13 | TRBV11-2 | ASSKTSGSYNEQF
15 | TRBV5-1 | ASRPGGGTSGINEQF
15 | TRBV29-1 | SVEDRERPPEDYGYT
14 | TRBV7-3 | ASSTQAGVSYNEQF
11 | TRBV28 | ASTLHTDRERF
14 | TRBV30 | AWSVHSGTPTYEQY
13 | TRBV19 | ASSRPGQGEQPQH
11 | TRBV28 | ASTPGGNTEAF
12 | TRBV6-5 | ASSYDRINQPQH
10 | TRBV29-1 | SVGTSRHEQY
12 | TRBV18 | ASSPRPGTDTQY
17 | TRBV27 | ASSIQGTGRTSGANVLT
12 | TRBV11-2 | ASSPHSGANEQF
10 | TRBV7-9 | ASSLQQGEQF
14 | TRBV15 | ATSRDHVGVGYGYT
12 | TRBV28 | ASSLAGRIYEQY
14 | TRBV5-1 | ASSEASGRASDTQY
10 | TRBV30 | AWRGRERELF
14 | TRBV15 | ATSREGLAGGATQY
12 | TRBV7-9 | ASSLTGGFTEAF
13 | TRBV11-3 | ASSLDRNSYNEQF
13 | TRBV18 | ASSLRDRGNYGYT
11 | TRBV4-3 | ASSQAGGDGYT
10 | TRBV27 | ASRSTGFGYT
13 | TRBV2 | ATVPTGTGVETQY